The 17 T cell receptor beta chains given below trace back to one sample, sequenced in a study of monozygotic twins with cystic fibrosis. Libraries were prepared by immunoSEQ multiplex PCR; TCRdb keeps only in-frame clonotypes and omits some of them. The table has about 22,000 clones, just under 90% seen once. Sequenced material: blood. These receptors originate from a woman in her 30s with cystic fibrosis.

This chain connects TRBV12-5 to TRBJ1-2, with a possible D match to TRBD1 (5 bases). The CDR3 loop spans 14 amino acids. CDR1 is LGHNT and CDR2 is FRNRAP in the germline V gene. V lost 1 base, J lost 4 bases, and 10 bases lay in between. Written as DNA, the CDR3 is TGTGCTAGTGGTTTGGCGCCAGGGCTCTATGGCTACACCTTC. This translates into CASGLAPGLYGYTF.

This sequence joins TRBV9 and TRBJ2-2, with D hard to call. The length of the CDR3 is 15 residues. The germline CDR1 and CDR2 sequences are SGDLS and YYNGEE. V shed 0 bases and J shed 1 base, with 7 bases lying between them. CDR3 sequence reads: CASSVGVKNTGELFF. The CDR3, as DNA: TGTGCCAGCAGCGTAGGCGTCAAGAACACCGGGGAGCTGTTTTTT.

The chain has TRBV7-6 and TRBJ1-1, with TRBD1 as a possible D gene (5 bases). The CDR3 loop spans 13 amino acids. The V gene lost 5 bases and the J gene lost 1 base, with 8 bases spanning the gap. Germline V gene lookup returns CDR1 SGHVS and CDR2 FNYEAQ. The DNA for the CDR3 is TGTGCCAGCAGCCAGGGAGAGAACACTGAAGCTTTCTTT. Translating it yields CASSQGENTEAFF.

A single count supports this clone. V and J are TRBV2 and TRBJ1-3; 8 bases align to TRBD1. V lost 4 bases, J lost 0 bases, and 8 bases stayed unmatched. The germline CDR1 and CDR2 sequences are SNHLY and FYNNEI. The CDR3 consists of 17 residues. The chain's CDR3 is CASSVQGAGTSGNTIYF. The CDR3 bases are TGTGCCAGCAGTGTCCAGGGGGCTGGTACCTCTGGAAACACCATATATTTT.

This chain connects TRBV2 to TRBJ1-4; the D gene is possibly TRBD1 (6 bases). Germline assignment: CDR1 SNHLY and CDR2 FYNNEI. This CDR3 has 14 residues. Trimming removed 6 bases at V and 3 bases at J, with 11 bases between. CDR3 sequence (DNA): TGTGCCAGCAGCCGGAGGGGGTCTAATGAAAAACTGTTTTTT. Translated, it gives CASSRRGSNEKLFF.

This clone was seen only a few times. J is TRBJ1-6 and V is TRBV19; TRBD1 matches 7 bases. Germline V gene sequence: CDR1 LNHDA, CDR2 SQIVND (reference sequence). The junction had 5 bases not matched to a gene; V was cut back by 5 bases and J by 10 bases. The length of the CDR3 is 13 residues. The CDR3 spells CASSANRGSPLHF. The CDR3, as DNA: TGTGCCAGTAGTGCTAACAGGGGATCACCCCTCCACTTT.

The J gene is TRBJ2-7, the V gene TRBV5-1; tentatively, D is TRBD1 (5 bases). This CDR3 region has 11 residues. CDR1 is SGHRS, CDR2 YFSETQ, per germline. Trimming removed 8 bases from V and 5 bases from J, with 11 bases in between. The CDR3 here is CARSQGDEQYF. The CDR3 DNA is TGCGCCAGATCCCAGGGTGACGAGCAGTACTTC. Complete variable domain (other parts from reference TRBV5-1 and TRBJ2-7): KAGVTQTPRYLIKTRGQQVTLSCSPISGHRSVSWYQQTPGQGLQFLFEYFSETQRNKGNFPGRFSGRQFSNSRSEMNVSTLELGDSALYLCARSQGDEQYFGPGTRLTVT.

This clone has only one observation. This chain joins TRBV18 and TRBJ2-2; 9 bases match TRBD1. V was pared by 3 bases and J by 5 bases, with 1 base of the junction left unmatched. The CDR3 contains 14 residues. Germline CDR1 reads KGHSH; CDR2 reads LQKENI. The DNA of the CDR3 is TGTGCCAGCTCACCCGACAGGGGGACCGGGGAGCTGTTTTTT. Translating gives CASSPDRGTGELFF.

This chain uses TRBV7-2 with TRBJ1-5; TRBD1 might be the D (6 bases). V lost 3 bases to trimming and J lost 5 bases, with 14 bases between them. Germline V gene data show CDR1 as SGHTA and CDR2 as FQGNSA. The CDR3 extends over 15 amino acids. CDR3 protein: CASSFVGGADQPQHF. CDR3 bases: TGTGCCAGCAGCTTCGTAGGGGGGGCCGATCAGCCCCAGCATTTT.

This CDR3 is CASSLGEGTQYF. The CDR3, as DNA: TGTGCCAGCAGCTTAGGCGAAGGGACCCAGTACTTC. The J gene is TRBJ2-5, the V gene TRBV7-9; no definite D call. This CDR3 has 12 residues. Trimming shortened V by 1 base and J by 7 bases, and 7 bases separated the two germline ends. CDR1 is SEHNR, CDR2 FQNEAQ, per germline (reference sequence).

Here the CDR3 DNA reads TGTGCCAGCAGCTTAGTATCCCGGGAGATTCAGTACTTC. This gives the protein CASSLVSREIQYF. The chain carries TRBV7-8 and TRBJ2-4, with a weak D call TRBD2 (6 bases). Germline lookup yields CDR1 SGHVS and CDR2 FQNEAQ. This CDR3 is built from 13 residues. V was cut by 1 base and J by 10 bases, with 11 bases left in between.

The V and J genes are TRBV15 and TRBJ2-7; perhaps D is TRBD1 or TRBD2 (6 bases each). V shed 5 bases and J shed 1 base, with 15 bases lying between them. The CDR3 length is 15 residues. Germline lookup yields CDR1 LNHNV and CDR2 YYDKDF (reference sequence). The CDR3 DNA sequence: TGTGCCACCAGCCGGTCTAGGGGGGAATCCTACGAGCAGTACTTC. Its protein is CATSRSRGESYEQYF.

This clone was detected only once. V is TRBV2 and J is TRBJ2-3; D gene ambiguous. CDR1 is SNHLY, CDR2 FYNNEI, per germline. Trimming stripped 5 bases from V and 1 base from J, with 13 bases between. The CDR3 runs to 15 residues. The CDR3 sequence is CASSNWGRGTDTQYF. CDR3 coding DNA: TGTGCCAGCAGTAACTGGGGAAGGGGCACAGATACGCAGTATTTT.

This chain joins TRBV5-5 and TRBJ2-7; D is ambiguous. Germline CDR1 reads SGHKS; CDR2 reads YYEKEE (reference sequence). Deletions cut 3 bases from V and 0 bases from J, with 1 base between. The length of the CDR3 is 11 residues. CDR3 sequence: CASSSSYEQYF. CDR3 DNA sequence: TGTGCCAGCAGCTCCTCCTACGAGCAGTACTTC.

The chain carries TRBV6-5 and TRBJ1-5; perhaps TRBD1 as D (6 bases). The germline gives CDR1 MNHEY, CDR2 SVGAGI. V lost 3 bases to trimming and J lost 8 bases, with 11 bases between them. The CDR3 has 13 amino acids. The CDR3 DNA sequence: TGTGCCAGCAGTTATCGGGGGCGAGAGCCCCAGCATTTT. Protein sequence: CASSYRGREPQHF.

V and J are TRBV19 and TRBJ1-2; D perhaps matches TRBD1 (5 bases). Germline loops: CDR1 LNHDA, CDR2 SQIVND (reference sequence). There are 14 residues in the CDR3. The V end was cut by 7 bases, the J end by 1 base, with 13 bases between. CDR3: CASNRGGVNYGYTF. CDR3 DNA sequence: TGTGCCAGTAACCGAGGAGGGGTTAACTATGGCTACACCTTC.

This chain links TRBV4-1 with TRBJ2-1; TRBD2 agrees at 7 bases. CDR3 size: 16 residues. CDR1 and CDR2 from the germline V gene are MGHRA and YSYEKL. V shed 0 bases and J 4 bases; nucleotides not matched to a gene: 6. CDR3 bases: TGCGCCAGCAGCCAAGAAGCGTCTAGCGGTTACAATGAGCAGTTCTTC. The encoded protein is CASSQEASSGYNEQFF.